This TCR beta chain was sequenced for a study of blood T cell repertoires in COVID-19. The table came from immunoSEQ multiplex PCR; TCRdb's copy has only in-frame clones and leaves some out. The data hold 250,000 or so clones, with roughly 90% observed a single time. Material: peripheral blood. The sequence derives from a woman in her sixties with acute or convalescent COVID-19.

The CDR3 here is CAWSENRGGTGELFF. CDR3 DNA: TGTGCCTGGAGTGAAAACAGGGGTGGCACCGGGGAGCTGTTTTTT. J is TRBJ2-2 and V is TRBV30; 7 bases align to TRBD1. The CDR3 has 15 amino acids. CDR1 and CDR2 from the germline V gene are GTSNPN and SVGIG (reference sequence). V shed 1 base, J shed 4 bases, and the junction held 6 bases outside the gene matches.